The present TCR beta chain was sequenced within a study of T-cell memory formation after mild COVID-19. Study-wide background: Across donors, TCR clusters were largely donor specific.

Constant-segment primers served in 5'RACE that generated TCR alpha and TCR beta cDNA libraries bearing sample barcodes and UMIs. Using its own MiXCR run on the 5' RACE reads, TCRdb lists one record per CDR3 protein. The repertoire holds under 300,000 distinct CDR3 sequences, with about a sixth as singletons. With 5 bases clipped from V and 1 base from J, the junction kept 8 bases outside the gene matches. The germline V gene has CDR1 SGHRS and CDR2 YFSETQ. There are 15 residues in the CDR3. Broader study findings: Clones contracting across day 15 to 85 had a balanced CD4/CD8 profile; later expanding clones leaned CD4+.

A remark on this clonotype: Its specificity is unknown.

This clonotype was obtained from a man younger than 35 who had mild COVID-19 (a few samples of this study predate the infection). Cell type and time point are not known. The chain is built from TRBV5-1 and TRBJ2-5, with TRBD1 matching over 7 bases. Sequencing used PBMCs or a T cell subset sorted from them (not recorded which). DNA of the CDR3: TGCGCCAGCAGGCGACAGGGTGATCCCCAAGAGACCCAGTACTTC. Protein: CASRRQGDPQETQYF.